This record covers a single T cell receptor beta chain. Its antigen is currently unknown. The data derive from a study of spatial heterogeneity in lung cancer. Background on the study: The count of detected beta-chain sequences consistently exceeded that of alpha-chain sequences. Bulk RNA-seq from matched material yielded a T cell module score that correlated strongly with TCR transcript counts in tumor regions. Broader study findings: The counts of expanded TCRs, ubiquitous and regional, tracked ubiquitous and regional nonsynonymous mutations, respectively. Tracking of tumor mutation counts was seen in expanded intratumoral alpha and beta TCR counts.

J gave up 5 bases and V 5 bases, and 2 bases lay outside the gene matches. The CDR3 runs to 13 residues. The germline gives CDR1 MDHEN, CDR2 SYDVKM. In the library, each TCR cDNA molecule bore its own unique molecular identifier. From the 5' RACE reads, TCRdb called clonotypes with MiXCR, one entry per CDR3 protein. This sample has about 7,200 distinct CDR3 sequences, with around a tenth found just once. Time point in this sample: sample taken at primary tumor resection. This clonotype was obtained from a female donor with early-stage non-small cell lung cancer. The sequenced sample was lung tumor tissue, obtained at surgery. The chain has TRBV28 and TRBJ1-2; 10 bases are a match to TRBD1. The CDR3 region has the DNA TGTGCCAGCAGTCCGGGACAGGGGTATGGCTACACCTTC. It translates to CASSPGQGYGYTF.